This T cell receptor (beta chain) derives from a study of response to subunit inactivated influenza vaccine. Points from the study as a whole: Few additional T cells are recruited per seasonal influenza vaccination, authors suggested.

Worth noting for this clonotype: Its target is unknown.

Germline V gene lookup returns CDR1 MNHNS and CDR2 SASEGT. The CDR3 extends over 15 amino acids. The V end lost 5 bases, the J end lost 3 bases, and 16 bases lay between the germline ends. One entry per CDR3 protein results from TCRdb running MiXCR on the RT-PCR reads. The data hold about 780,000 distinct CDR3 sequences, with less than 20% observed a single time. The TCR originated in a man between 45 and 60 years old who received an inactivated influenza vaccine. The chain joins TRBV6-1 to TRBJ1-2; D is undetermined. The material sequenced was PBMCs from blood, taken roughly 5 days after vaccination. The CDR3 protein is CASSSLGSNHYGYTF. The CDR3 nucleotides are TGTGCCAGCAGTAGCCTCGGCAGCAACCACTATGGCTACACCTTC.